The clone carrying this T cell receptor beta chain was picked up many times. What it binds is unknown. The data originate from a study of T-cell memory formation after mild COVID-19. Study as a whole: Among the donors, TCR clusters were largely specific to each donor. Study results and caveats: Those CD4+ clones that contracted were mainly in CM and EM (CD8+ ones in EMRA). Clones contracting across day 15 to 85 had a balanced CD4/CD8 profile; later expanding clones leaned CD4+.

The CDR3 has 13 amino acids. CDR1 SGHTA and CDR2 FQGTGA come from the germline V gene. Trimming removed 3 bases at V and 4 bases at J, with 8 bases between. Each CDR3 protein gets one entry after TCRdb re-called the 5' RACE reads with MiXCR. Here the sample spans 100,000 to 150,000 distinct CDR3 sequences, over 15% being singletons. Sequencing was carried out using PBMCs or a T cell subset sorted from them (not recorded which). The sequence derives from a man between 18 and 35 years old who had mild COVID-19 (a few samples of this study predate the infection). Cell type and time point are not known. The V call is TRBV7-3, the J call TRBJ2-3; maybe TRBD1 (6 bases). The CDR3 loop is CASSFKGADTQYF. The CDR3 DNA sequence: TGTGCCAGCAGCTTCAAGGGGGCAGATACGCAGTATTTT. The full variable domain, completed using reference TRBV7-3 and TRBJ2-3, is GAGVSQTPSNKVTEKGKYVELRCDPISGHTALYWYRQSLGQGPEFLIYFQGTGAADDSGLPNDRFFAVRPEGSVSTLKIQRTERGDSAVYLCASSFKGADTQYFGPGTRLTVL.